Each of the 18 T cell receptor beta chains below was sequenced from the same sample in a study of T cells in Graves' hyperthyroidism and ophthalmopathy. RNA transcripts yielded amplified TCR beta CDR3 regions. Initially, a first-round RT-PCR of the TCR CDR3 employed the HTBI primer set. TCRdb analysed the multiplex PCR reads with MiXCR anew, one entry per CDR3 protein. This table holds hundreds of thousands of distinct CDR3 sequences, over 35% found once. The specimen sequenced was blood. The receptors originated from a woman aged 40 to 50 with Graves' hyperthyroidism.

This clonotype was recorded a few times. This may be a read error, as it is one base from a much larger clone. The DNA for the CDR3 is TGCAGTGCTGGAGACATACAGGGATCGAGGTCACCCCTCCACTTT. Protein sequence: CSAGDIQGSRSPLHF. V gene TRBV20-1 combines with J gene TRBJ1-6; D is possibly TRBD1 (6 bases). Germline V gene lookup returns CDR1 DFQATT and CDR2 SNEGSKA (reference sequence). There are 15 residues in the CDR3.

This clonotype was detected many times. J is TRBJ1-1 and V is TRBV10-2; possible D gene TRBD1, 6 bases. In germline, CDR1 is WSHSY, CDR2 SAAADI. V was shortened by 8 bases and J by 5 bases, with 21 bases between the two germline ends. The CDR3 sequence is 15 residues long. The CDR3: CASAGGGLGLTEAFF. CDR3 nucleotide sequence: TGCGCCAGCGCTGGGGGGGGGCTGGGACTTACTGAAGCTTTCTTT.

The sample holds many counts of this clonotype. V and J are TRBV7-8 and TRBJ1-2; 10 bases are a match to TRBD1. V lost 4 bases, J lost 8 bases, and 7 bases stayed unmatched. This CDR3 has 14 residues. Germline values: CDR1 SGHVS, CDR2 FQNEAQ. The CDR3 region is CASSYRQGARGYTF. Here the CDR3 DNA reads TGTGCCAGCAGCTACCGACAGGGGGCAAGAGGCTACACCTTC.

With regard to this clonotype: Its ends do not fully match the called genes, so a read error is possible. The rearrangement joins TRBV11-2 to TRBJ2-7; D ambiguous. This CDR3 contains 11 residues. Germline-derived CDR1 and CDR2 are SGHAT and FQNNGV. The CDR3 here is CASSHDGLMGF. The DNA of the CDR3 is TGTGCCAGCAGCCACGACGGGCTGATGGGCTTC.

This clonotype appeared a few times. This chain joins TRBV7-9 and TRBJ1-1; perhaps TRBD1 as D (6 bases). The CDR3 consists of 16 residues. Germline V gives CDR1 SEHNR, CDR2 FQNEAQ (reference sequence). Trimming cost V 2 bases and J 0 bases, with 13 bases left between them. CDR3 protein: CASSLPRGQMNTEAFF. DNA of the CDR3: TGTGCCAGCAGCTTACCCAGGGGCCAAATGAACACTGAAGCTTTCTTT.

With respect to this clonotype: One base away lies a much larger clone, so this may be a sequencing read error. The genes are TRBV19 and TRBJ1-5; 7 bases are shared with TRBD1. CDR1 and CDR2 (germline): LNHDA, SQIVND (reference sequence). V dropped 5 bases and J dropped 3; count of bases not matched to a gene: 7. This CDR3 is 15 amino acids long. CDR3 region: CASSRQGFINQPQHF. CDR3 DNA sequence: TGTGCCAGTAGTCGACAGGGCTTTATCAATCAGCCCCAGCATTTT.

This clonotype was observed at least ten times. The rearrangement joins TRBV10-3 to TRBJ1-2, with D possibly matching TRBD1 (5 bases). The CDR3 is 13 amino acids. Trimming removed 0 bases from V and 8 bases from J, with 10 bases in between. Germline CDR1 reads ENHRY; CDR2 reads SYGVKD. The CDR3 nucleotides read TGTGCCATCAGTGAGTCGCAGGGTGGAGGCTACACCTTC. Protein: CAISESQGGGYTF.

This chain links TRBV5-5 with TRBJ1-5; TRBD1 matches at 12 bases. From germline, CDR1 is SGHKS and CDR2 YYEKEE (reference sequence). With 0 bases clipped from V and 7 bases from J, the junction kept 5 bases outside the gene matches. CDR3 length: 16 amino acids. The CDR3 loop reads CASSLGGTGGAQPQHF. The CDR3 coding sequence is TGTGCCAGCAGCTTGGGGGGGACAGGGGGCGCCCAGCCCCAGCATTTT.

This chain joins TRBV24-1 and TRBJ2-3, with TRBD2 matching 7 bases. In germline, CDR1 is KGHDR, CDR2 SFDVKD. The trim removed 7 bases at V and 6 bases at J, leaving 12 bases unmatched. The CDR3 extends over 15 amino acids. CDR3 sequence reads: CATSFSGDLRDTQYF. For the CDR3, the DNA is TGTGCCACCAGCTTCAGCGGGGACCTCCGGGATACGCAGTATTTT.

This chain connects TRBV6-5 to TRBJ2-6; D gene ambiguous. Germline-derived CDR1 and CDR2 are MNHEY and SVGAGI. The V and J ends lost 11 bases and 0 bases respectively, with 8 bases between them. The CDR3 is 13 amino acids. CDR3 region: CAGSYSGANVLTF. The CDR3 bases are TGTGCCGGCTCTTACTCTGGGGCCAACGTCCTGACTTTC.

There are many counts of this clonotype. CDR3 nucleotides: TGCGCCAGCAAAGTCGGGGTCTACGAGCAGTACTTC. Protein: CASKVGVYEQYF. The chain employs TRBV10-2 and TRBJ2-7; the D gene is possibly TRBD2 (5 bases). V was cut by 7 bases and J by 3 bases, with 10 bases left in between. CDR3 length equals 12 residues. The V gene's germline CDR1 is WSHSY and CDR2 SAAADI.

The CDR3, as DNA: TGTGCCAGTACCCCGAAGGGCCCAGAGAGGGGCTACACCTTC. Its protein product is CASTPKGPERGYTF. This chain uses TRBV19 with TRBJ1-2, with D unresolved. Trimming took 7 bases from V and 8 from J, leaving 20 bases between them. The CDR3 has 14 amino acids. Germline loops: CDR1 LNHDA, CDR2 SQIVND (reference sequence).

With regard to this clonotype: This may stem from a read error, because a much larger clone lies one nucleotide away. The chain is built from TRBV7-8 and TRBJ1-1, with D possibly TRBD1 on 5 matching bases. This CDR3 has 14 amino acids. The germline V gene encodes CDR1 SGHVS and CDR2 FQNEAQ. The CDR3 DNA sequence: TGTGCCGGCAGCAATGGGGGGGTGAACACTGAAGCTTTCTTT. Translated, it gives CAGSNGGVNTEAFF.

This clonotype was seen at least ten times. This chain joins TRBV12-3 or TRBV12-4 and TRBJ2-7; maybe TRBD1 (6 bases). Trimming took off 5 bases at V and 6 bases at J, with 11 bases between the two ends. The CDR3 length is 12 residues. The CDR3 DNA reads TGTGCCAGCAGTAAAACGACAGGCGAGCAGTACTTC. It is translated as CASSKTTGEQYF.

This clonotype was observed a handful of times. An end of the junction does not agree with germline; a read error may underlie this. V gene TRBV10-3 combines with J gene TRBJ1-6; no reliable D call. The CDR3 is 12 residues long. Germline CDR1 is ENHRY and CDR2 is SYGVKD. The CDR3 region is CASSESYSPLHF. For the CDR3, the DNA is TGTGCCAGCAGTGAATCCTATTCACCCCTCCACTTT.

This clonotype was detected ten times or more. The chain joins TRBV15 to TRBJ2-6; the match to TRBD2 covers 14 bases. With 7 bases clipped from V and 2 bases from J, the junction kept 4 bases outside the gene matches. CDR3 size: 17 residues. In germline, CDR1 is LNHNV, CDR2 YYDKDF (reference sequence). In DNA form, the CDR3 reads TGTGCCACCAAGACGGGACTAGCGGGAGCTGGGGCCAACGTCCTGACTTTC. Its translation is CATKTGLAGAGANVLTF.

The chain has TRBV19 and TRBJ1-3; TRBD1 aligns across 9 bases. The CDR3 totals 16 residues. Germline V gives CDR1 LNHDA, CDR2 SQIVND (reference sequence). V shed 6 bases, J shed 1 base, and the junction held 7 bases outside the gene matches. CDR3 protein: CASSRRQGESGNTIYF. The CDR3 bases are TGTGCCAGTAGCCGCCGACAGGGGGAATCTGGAAACACCATATATTTT.

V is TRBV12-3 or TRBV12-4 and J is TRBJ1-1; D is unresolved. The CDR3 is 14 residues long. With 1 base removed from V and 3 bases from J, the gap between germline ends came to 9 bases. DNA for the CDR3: TGTGCCAGCAGTTTAGGTGTAGAGGACACTGAAGCTTTCTTT. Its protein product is CASSLGVEDTEAFF.